Below are 23 T cell receptor beta chains sequenced from a single sample in a study of blood T cell repertoires in COVID-19. The repertoire was sequenced with immunoSEQ multiplex PCR; TCRdb's copy has only in-frame clones and lacks some. The repertoire holds hundreds of thousands of clones, with 80% to 90% as singletons. Input material: PBMCs or T cells enriched from blood (not recorded which). The receptors shown here come from a man aged 30 to 45 who had recovered from COVID-19.

This rearrangement joins TRBV7-8 to TRBJ2-5; TRBD1 matches 7 bases. V shed 7 bases, J shed 2 bases, and the junction held 4 bases outside the gene matches. The CDR3 consists of 13 residues. Germline CDR1 reads SGHVS; CDR2 reads FQNEAQ. The CDR3 loop reads CASTRDRQETQYF. In DNA, the CDR3 is TGTGCCAGCACTCGGGACAGACAAGAGACCCAGTACTTC.

The V and J genes are TRBV9 and TRBJ2-1; TRBD2 matches 13 bases. The CDR3 has 20 residues. J lost 4 bases, V lost 4 bases, and 17 bases had no gene match. Germline V CDR1 and CDR2: SGDLS, YYNGEE. The chain's CDR3 is CASSPGDSRPGLAGYNEQFF. CDR3 coding DNA: TGTGCCAGCAGCCCAGGGGACTCACGGCCGGGACTAGCGGGGTACAATGAGCAGTTCTTC.

The chain links TRBV19 to TRBJ2-2, with no clear D. Trimming removed 4 bases from V and 3 bases from J, with 9 bases in between. Per germline, CDR1 LNHDA and CDR2 SQIVND (reference sequence). CDR3 length equals 14 residues. The CDR3 nucleotides read TGTGCCAGTAGTACCAGGTTGGACACCGGGGAGCTGTTTTTT. Residues: CASSTRLDTGELFF.

This clone was observed a few times. The chain links TRBV27 to TRBJ2-7; 10 nucleotides agree with TRBD2. J lost 0 bases, V lost 6 bases, and 5 bases had no gene match. Germline CDR1 is MNHEY and CDR2 is SMNVEV (reference sequence). The CDR3 extends over 15 amino acids. CDR3 nucleotides: TGTGCCAGCAGCCCCCTAGCGGGAGTCTCCTACGAGCAGTACTTC. This encodes CASSPLAGVSYEQYF.

The chain is built from TRBV5-6 and TRBJ1-1, with TRBD1 matching over 7 bases. There are 13 residues in the CDR3. The germline CDR1 and CDR2 sequences are SGHDT and YYEEEE. The V and J ends lost 5 bases and 4 bases, in that order; junction bases with no gene match: 5. CDR3 sequence (DNA): TGTGCCAGCAGACGTAGACAGGGCACTGAAGCTTTCTTT. As protein: CASRRRQGTEAFF. The full variable domain, its missing parts supplied by reference TRBV5-6 and TRBJ1-1, is DAGVTQSPTHLIKTRGQQVTLRCSPKSGHDTVSWYQQALGQGPQFIFQYYEEEERQRGNFPDRFSGHQFPNYSSELNVNALLLGDSALYLCASRRRQGTEAFFGQGTRLTVV.

This chain uses TRBV3-1 (or the pseudogene TRBV3-2) with TRBJ1-6; a weak D match, TRBD1 (5 bases). V shed 2 bases and J shed 4 bases, with 9 bases lying between them. Germline values: CDR1 LGHDT, CDR2 YNNKEL (reference sequence). This CDR3 has 15 amino acids. CDR3 region: CASSQTDIYNSPLHF. The DNA for the CDR3 is TGTGCCAGCAGCCAAACGGACATTTATAATTCACCCCTCCACTTT.

The chain combines TRBV6-5 with TRBJ2-1, with D possibly matching TRBD2 (6 bases). Germline CDR1 and CDR2: MNHEY and SVGAGI. Between the trimmed V and J ends, which lost 10 bases and 7 bases, there was a span of 20 bases. The CDR3 runs to 14 residues. In DNA, the CDR3 is TGTGCCACCGCCCTACGGACTATTGCTAATGAGCAGTTCTTC. Its protein is CATALRTIANEQFF.

This chain uses TRBV18 with TRBJ2-5; D ambiguous. Deletions cut 3 bases from V and 2 bases from J, with 13 bases between. The CDR3 length is 15 residues. The germline gives CDR1 KGHSH, CDR2 LQKENI. In nucleotides, the CDR3 is TGTGCCAGCTCACCCCCAGGCCAGGAACAAGAGACCCAGTACTTC. It codes for CASSPPGQEQETQYF.

V usage is TRBV30 and J usage is TRBJ1-6; tentatively, D is TRBD1 (5 bases). V dropped 1 base and J dropped 2 bases, with 12 bases sitting between them. This CDR3 has 16 amino acids. Germline CDR1 is GTSNPN and CDR2 is SVGIG (reference sequence). The CDR3 loop reads CAWSGQGLTYNSPLHF. CDR3 DNA: TGTGCCTGGAGTGGGCAGGGACTCACCTATAATTCACCCCTCCACTTT. Full variable domain (remainder filled in from reference TRBV30 and TRBJ1-6): SQTIHQWPATLVQPVGSPLSLECTVEGTSNPNLYWYRQAAGRGLQLLFYSVGIGQISSEVPQNLSASRPQDRQFILSSKKLLLSDSGFYLCAWSGQGLTYNSPLHFGNGTRLTVT.

The chain recombines TRBV11-2 with TRBJ2-3, with TRBD2 identical over 16 bases. J gave up 6 bases and V 5 bases, and 8 bases lay outside the gene matches. Germline-derived CDR1 and CDR2 are SGHAT and FQNNGV. The CDR3 loop spans 17 amino acids. The CDR3 is CASSLGTSGRAYDTQYF. CDR3 nucleotides: TGTGCCAGCAGCCTCGGGACTAGCGGGAGGGCCTACGATACGCAGTATTTT.

The rearrangement joins TRBV28 to TRBJ2-2; 8 bases line up with TRBD1. The CDR3 runs to 16 residues. The V gene end was trimmed by 2 bases and the J gene end by 5 bases; junction bases not matched to a gene: 7. Germline-derived CDR1 and CDR2 are MDHEN and SYDVKM. Here the CDR3 DNA reads TGTGCCAGCAGTTTACCGCAGGGGGCAGGGACCGGGGAGCTGTTTTTT. It yields the protein CASSLPQGAGTGELFF.

J is TRBJ2-1 and V is TRBV5-5; TRBD2 aligns across 7 bases. The trim removed 2 bases at V and 5 bases at J, leaving 7 bases unmatched. This CDR3 is built from 15 residues. CDR1 SGHKS and CDR2 YYEKEE come from the germline V gene (reference sequence). Here the CDR3 DNA reads TGTGCCAGCAGCTTAGTGCGGGACTATCACAATGAGCAGTTCTTC. Its protein product is CASSLVRDYHNEQFF.

This chain joins TRBV3-1 (or the pseudogene TRBV3-2) and TRBJ1-2; TRBD1 matches 8 bases. With V trimmed by 3 bases and J by 7 bases, 13 bases remained unmatched. The germline V gene encodes CDR1 LGHDT and CDR2 YNNKEL (reference sequence). This CDR3 spans 16 amino acids. In DNA form, the CDR3 reads TGTGCCAGCAGCCAGGGCAGGGGGCGCATGTTTGGTGGCTACACCTTC. Amino acid sequence: CASSQGRGRMFGGYTF.

V is TRBV19 and J is TRBJ1-5; D not certain. V lost 7 bases and J lost 0, with 10 bases in between. Germline V CDR1 and CDR2: LNHDA, SQIVND (reference sequence). This CDR3 contains 14 residues. The DNA for the CDR3 is TGTGCCAGTAACGGGTACATTAGCAATCAGCCCCAGCATTTT. It encodes CASNGYISNQPQHF. Supplemented by reference TRBV19 and TRBJ1-5, the full variable domain reads DGGITQSPKYLFRKEGQNVTLSCEQNLNHDAMYWYRQDPGQGLRLIYYSQIVNDFQKGDIAEGYSVSREKKESFPLTVTSAQKNPTAFYLCASNGYISNQPQHFGDGTRLSIL.

The chain links TRBV12-2 to TRBJ1-5. TRBV12-2 is a listed pseudogene. The CDR3 has 18 amino acids. The CDR3 sequence is CASRFSSTRGAAGEPQHF. CDR3 sequence (DNA): TGTGCAAGTCGCTTCTCGTCGACTAGAGGGGCAGCTGGGGAGCCCCAGCATTTT.

This clone was observed a single time. The rearrangement joins TRBV3-1 (or the pseudogene TRBV3-2) to TRBJ2-7; TRBD2 agrees at 9 bases. The germline V gene encodes CDR1 LGHDT and CDR2 YNNKEL (reference sequence). V gave up 0 bases and J gave up 4 bases; unmatched junction bases: 7. The length of the CDR3 is 16 residues. In DNA, the CDR3 is TGTGCCAGCAGCCAAGATAGGGCTAGCGGGACGTACGAGCAGTACTTC. It translates to CASSQDRASGTYEQYF.

The chain couples TRBV11-2 to TRBJ2-7; 7 bases align to TRBD1. Germline V gene lookup returns CDR1 SGHAT and CDR2 FQNNGV. The V segment lost 0 bases and the J segment 0 bases; nucleotides outside the gene matches: 5. The CDR3 is 16 amino acids. The chain's CDR3 is CASSLEKGQASYEQYF. The CDR3, as DNA: TGTGCCAGCAGCTTAGAAAAAGGACAGGCCTCCTACGAGCAGTACTTC.

The rearrangement joins TRBV28 to TRBJ1-2, with D possibly being TRBD1 (6 bases). Looked up from germline, CDR1 is MDHEN and CDR2 is SYDVKM. This CDR3 has 13 residues. V was cut by 1 base and J by 7 bases, with 10 bases left in between. Written as DNA, the CDR3 is TGTGCCAGCAGTTTATCAGGGGCGCGTGGCTACACCTTC. Its translation: CASSLSGARGYTF.

V gene TRBV2 combines with J gene TRBJ2-3, with D tentatively TRBD2 (7 bases). The CDR3 is made up of 16 amino acids. Germline CDR1 SNHLY, CDR2 FYNNEI. V was pared by 4 bases and J by 2 bases, with 16 bases between. In DNA, the CDR3 is TGTGCCAGCAGTGTAAGGGAGGGGGGGAACACAGATACGCAGTATTTT. Translated, it gives CASSVREGGNTDTQYF.

This sequence joins TRBV14 and TRBJ1-4, with 9 bases aligning to TRBD1. This CDR3 has 17 amino acids. Germline values: CDR1 SGHDN, CDR2 FVKESK. V shed 4 bases, J shed 6 bases, and the junction held 12 bases outside the gene matches. In DNA form, the CDR3 reads TGTGCCAGCAGCCCCGGACAGGGGAGCACGGTCGATGAAAAACTGTTTTTT. Amino acid sequence: CASSPGQGSTVDEKLFF.

The chain carries TRBV28 and TRBJ1-4; 8 nucleotides align to TRBD1. Germline CDR1 and CDR2: MDHEN and SYDVKM. The CDR3 has 15 residues. V lost 4 bases to trimming and J lost 11 bases; unmatched junction nucleotides: 12. CDR3: CASSYGTGLGVKLFF. In DNA form, the CDR3 reads TGTGCCAGCAGTTACGGGACAGGACTGGGGGTTAAACTGTTTTTT.

The chain employs TRBV5-1 and TRBJ2-1; D is uncertain. V was pared by 3 bases and J by 8 bases, with 6 bases between. CDR3 size: 11 residues. The V gene's germline CDR1 is SGHRS and CDR2 YFSETQ. CDR3 region: CASSSNYEQFF. DNA of the CDR3: TGCGCCAGCAGCTCGAACTATGAGCAGTTCTTC.

The chain is built from TRBV27 and TRBJ1-5, with 8 bases that match TRBD1. Germline values: CDR1 MNHEY, CDR2 SMNVEV (reference sequence). With 2 bases clipped from V and 6 bases from J, the junction kept 3 bases outside the gene matches. The CDR3 spans 14 residues. The CDR3 spells CASSLRTGLQPQHF. CDR3 bases: TGTGCCAGCAGTTTACGGACAGGGCTTCAGCCCCAGCATTTT.